The 22 T cell receptor beta chains below all came from one sample that was sequenced in a study of T-cell reconstitution after alpha-beta-depleted transplantation in children. For TCRbeta, the library was prepared with unique molecular identifiers. TCRdb reanalysed the PCR reads using MiXCR and keeps one entry per CDR3 protein. The data contain 480,000 or so distinct CDR3 sequences, over 9.5% of them singletons. Material: PBMCs, obtained before TCRalphabeta/CD19-depleted stem cell transplant. The receptors stem from a child aged 2-15 years with inherited bone marrow failure, due to receive a stem cell transplant.

This clonotype has a count of ten or more. The chain recombines TRBV5-1 with TRBJ2-1, with TRBD1 matching 8 bases. The V segment lost 4 bases and the J segment 6 bases; nucleotides outside the gene matches: 9. The CDR3 runs to 15 residues. Germline V CDR1 and CDR2: SGHRS, YFSETQ. The CDR3 DNA follows: TGCGCCAGCAGCCTCGACAGGGGCTATGGCAATGAGCAGTTCTTC. As protein: CASSLDRGYGNEQFF.

On this clonotype itself: This may be a read error, as it is one base from a much larger clone. The CDR3 DNA reads as TGCGCCAGCAGCCCTTTTTGGCGGGACCAGTTCTTC. This sequence encodes CASSPFWRDQFF. The chain is built from TRBV10-2 and TRBJ2-1; a possible D gene is TRBD2 (6 bases). Germline V gives CDR1 WSHSY, CDR2 SAAADI. CDR3 length: 12 residues. V was cut by 6 bases and J by 13 bases, with 16 bases left in between.

In this sample, this clonotype turned up many times. V gene TRBV7-9 combines with J gene TRBJ2-2; 7 bases fit TRBD1. V lost 4 bases to trimming and J lost 9 bases; unmatched junction nucleotides: 5. From germline, CDR1 is SEHNR and CDR2 FQNEAQ (reference sequence). The CDR3 has 13 amino acids. The CDR3 DNA reads TGTGCCAGCAGCTCAAACAGGGGAAGGGAGCTGTTTTTT. This codes for CASSSNRGRELFF.

The V gene is TRBV20-1, the J gene TRBJ2-7; a possible D gene is TRBD2 (5 bases). The length of the CDR3 is 14 residues. Germline values: CDR1 DFQATT, CDR2 SNEGSKA (reference sequence). Trimming removed 7 bases from V and 0 bases from J, with 16 bases in between. This chain's CDR3 is CSGSYGLYSYEQYF. CDR3 in DNA: TGCAGTGGATCCTACGGACTCTACTCCTACGAGCAGTACTTC.

This clonotype was observed a handful of times. This rearrangement joins TRBV19 to TRBJ1-1; 10 bases are a match to TRBD1. The CDR3 is 16 residues long. Trimming cost V 5 bases and J 0 bases; bases outside gene matches: 6. CDR1 is LNHDA, CDR2 SQIVND, per germline (reference sequence). Written as DNA, the CDR3 is TGTGCCAGTAGTTTCGACAGGGGGCCGATGAACACTGAAGCTTTCTTT. This codes for CASSFDRGPMNTEAFF.

In its sample, this clonotype was seen many times. This chain joins TRBV5-1 and TRBJ2-1; D perhaps matches TRBD1 (5 bases). The germline CDR1 and CDR2 sequences are SGHRS and YFSETQ. CDR3 length: 16 amino acids. The ends were cut back, 0 bases at V and 2 bases at J, with 12 bases in the middle. This CDR3 reads CASSLGQSPTYNEQFF. CDR3 nucleotide sequence: TGCGCCAGCAGCTTGGGACAGAGCCCCACCTACAATGAGCAGTTCTTC.

The rearrangement uses TRBV7-9 and TRBJ1-4; a weak D match, TRBD1 (5 bases). Germline V gives CDR1 SEHNR, CDR2 FQNEAQ (reference sequence). Between the trimmed V and J ends, which lost 4 bases and 8 bases, there was a span of 17 bases. CDR3 length: 15 amino acids. The CDR3 bases are TGTGCCAGCAGCTCGACTCGACAGCTGTACGAAAAACTGTTTTTT. As protein: CASSSTRQLYEKLFF. The full variable domain, its missing parts supplied by reference TRBV7-9 and TRBJ1-4, is DTGVSQNPRHKITKRGQNVTFRCDPISEHNRLYWYRQTLGQGPEFLTYFQNEAQLEKSRLLSDRFSAERPKGSFSTLEIQRTEQGDSAMYLCASSSTRQLYEKLFFGSGTQLSVL.

The chain carries TRBV12-3 or TRBV12-4 and TRBJ2-2; D possibly corresponds to TRBD2 (6 bases). This CDR3 comprises 17 residues. Trimming left V 8 bases short and J 1 base short, with 20 bases between. For the CDR3, the DNA is TGTGCCAGCCCACAAAAGGAGCCGGGACTGAACACCGGGGAGCTGTTTTTT. It yields the protein CASPQKEPGLNTGELFF.

This clonotype was found many times. The chain links TRBV12-3 or TRBV12-4 to TRBJ1-2, with TRBD1 matching 12 bases. J was trimmed by 8 bases and V by 4 bases; bases with no gene match: 11. The CDR3 length is 16 residues. CDR3 in amino acids: CASSWPGQGALGGYTF. The CDR3 nucleotides read TGTGCCAGCAGTTGGCCGGGACAGGGGGCGCTGGGCGGCTACACCTTC.

This clonotype was counted a few times. The chain recombines TRBV12-5 with TRBJ2-2, with D unresolved. This CDR3 spans 12 amino acids. The V end was cut by 7 bases, the J end by 5 bases, with 8 bases between. The germline V gene encodes CDR1 LGHNT and CDR2 FRNRAP. The CDR3 sequence is CASASLTGELFF. Here the CDR3 DNA reads TGTGCTAGTGCCTCTTTAACCGGGGAGCTGTTTTTT.

This clonotype was seen ten or more times. CDR3 amino acids: CASSFRGQGPYNEQFF. Written as DNA, the CDR3 is TGTGCCAGCAGTTTTAGAGGGCAGGGGCCCTACAATGAGCAGTTCTTC. The rearrangement joins TRBV12-3 or TRBV12-4 to TRBJ2-1, with a tentative D call TRBD1 (6 bases). The CDR3 loop spans 16 amino acids. Trimming took off 3 bases at V and 2 bases at J, with 14 bases between the two ends.

This clonotype was counted ten times or more. The J gene is TRBJ2-7, the V gene TRBV3-1, with 7 bases identical to TRBD2. The V gene's germline CDR1 is LGHDT and CDR2 YNNKEL (reference sequence). The CDR3 covers 15 residues. The V gene end was trimmed by 1 base and the J gene end by 0 bases; junction bases not matched to a gene: 3. The CDR3 sequence is CASSQGLADSYEQYF. The CDR3 DNA sequence: TGTGCCAGCAGCCAAGGGCTAGCGGACTCCTACGAGCAGTACTTC.

On this clonotype: This could be a read error, since a much larger clone is one nucleotide away. The chain combines TRBV27 with TRBJ2-7; tentatively, D is TRBD2 (6 bases). Trimming pared 5 bases from V and 1 base from J, leaving 15 bases between. CDR1 MNHEY and CDR2 SMNVEV come from the germline V gene (reference sequence). CDR3 length: 15 amino acids. The CDR3 reads CASSRRRERSYEQYF. The CDR3 DNA sequence: TGTGCCAGCAGTCGGAGACGGGAGCGTTCCTACGAGCAGTACTTC.

Note on this clonotype: A much larger clonotype is one base distant, so this may be a read error. V gene TRBV12-3 or TRBV12-4 combines with J gene TRBJ1-2; D is undetermined. V shed 2 bases and J shed 4 bases, with 11 bases lying between them. The CDR3 has 14 residues. The CDR3 spells CASSLRGAAYGYTF. The CDR3 DNA is TGTGCCAGCAGTTTACGGGGTGCGGCCTATGGCTACACCTTC.

This clonotype has at least ten counts. V usage is TRBV2 and J usage is TRBJ1-3; D is unclear. The CDR3 totals 12 residues. CDR1 is SNHLY, CDR2 FYNNEI, per germline. The ends were cut back, 3 bases at V and 5 bases at J, with 5 bases in the middle. The CDR3 DNA sequence: TGTGCCAGCAGTGAGCGGCGAAACACCATATATTTT. The encoded protein is CASSERRNTIYF.

This clonotype was counted a few times. The genes are TRBV4-2 and TRBJ1-1; D may be TRBD1 (6 bases). Germline CDR1 LGHNA, CDR2 YNFKEQ. V was shortened by 5 bases and J by 2 bases, with 18 bases between the two germline ends. This CDR3 has 16 amino acids. CDR3 bases: TGTGCCAGCAGCTCCAGGGGAATCACGACCAACACTGAAGCTTTCTTT. The encoded protein is CASSSRGITTNTEAFF.

The DNA for the CDR3 is TGTGCCTCCTGCCAAGACGCGGCTCCCCTCAACAATGAGCAGTTCTTC. It specifies CASCQDAAPLNNEQFF. The chain has TRBV3-1 and TRBJ2-1; D is unresolved. In germline, CDR1 is LGHDT, CDR2 YNNKEL (reference sequence). This CDR3 is built from 16 residues. V lost 11 bases, J lost 5 bases, and 25 bases lay in between.

This clonotype was recorded a few times. The chain has TRBV4-1 and TRBJ2-7; 7 bases line up with TRBD1. Germline CDR1 reads MGHRA; CDR2 reads YSYEKL. The CDR3 extends over 15 amino acids. Trimming removed 4 bases from V and 4 bases from J; junction bases left unmatched: 10. The CDR3 sequence: CASSLVDREGYEQYF. The CDR3 DNA reads TGCGCCAGCAGCCTCGTCGACAGGGAAGGGTACGAGCAGTACTTC.

The chain employs TRBV4-2 and TRBJ2-7; D call uncertain. There are 13 residues in the CDR3. The germline V gene encodes CDR1 LGHNA and CDR2 YNFKEQ. V was trimmed by 0 bases and J by 5 bases, leaving 8 bases between them. The CDR3 sequence: CASSQETIHEQYF. In nucleotides, the CDR3 is TGTGCCAGCAGCCAAGAGACAATTCACGAGCAGTACTTC.

This clonotype was seen a few times. V and J are TRBV10-3 and TRBJ2-3; 9 bases line up with TRBD2. This CDR3 has 13 residues. Trimming cost V 8 bases and J 5 bases; bases outside gene matches: 5. The germline gives CDR1 ENHRY, CDR2 SYGVKD. Here the CDR3 reads CAIGLAGRDTQYF. The CDR3 DNA is TGTGCCATCGGCCTAGCGGGAAGAGATACGCAGTATTTT.

This clonotype was observed many times. V is TRBV27 and J is TRBJ2-1; tentatively, D is TRBD2 (5 bases). Between the trimmed V and J ends, which lost 7 bases and 3 bases, there was a span of 19 bases. The CDR3 is 16 residues long. CDR1 is MNHEY and CDR2 is SMNVEV in the germline V gene (reference sequence). The CDR3 DNA is TGTGCCAGCACCCTGTATGCCGGAGGCGGCTACAATGAGCAGTTCTTC. The encoded protein is CASTLYAGGGYNEQFF.

This clonotype has just a few counts. V is TRBV6-1 and J is TRBJ2-7; the D gene could be TRBD1 or TRBD2 (5 bases each). The V and J ends lost 10 bases and 4 bases respectively, with 20 bases between them. This CDR3 spans 14 amino acids. CDR1 MNHNS and CDR2 SASEGT come from the germline V gene. The CDR3 DNA is TGTGCCACCCTGCGAGGGGACGCTGCATACGAGCAGTACTTC. Translation: CATLRGDAAYEQYF.